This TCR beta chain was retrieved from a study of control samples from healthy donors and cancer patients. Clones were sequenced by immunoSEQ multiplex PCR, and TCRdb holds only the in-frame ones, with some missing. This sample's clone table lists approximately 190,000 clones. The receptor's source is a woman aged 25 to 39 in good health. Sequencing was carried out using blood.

CDR3 coding DNA: TGTGCCAGCAGCTTTCGCAGTCGGGCAGACAACACCGGGGAGCTGTTTTTT. The encoded protein is CASSFRSRADNTGELFF. J is TRBJ2-2 and V is TRBV5-4; D unclear. This CDR3 contains 17 residues. CDR1 is SGHNT, CDR2 YYREEE, per germline (reference sequence). V was pared by 2 bases and J by 2 bases, with 16 bases between.